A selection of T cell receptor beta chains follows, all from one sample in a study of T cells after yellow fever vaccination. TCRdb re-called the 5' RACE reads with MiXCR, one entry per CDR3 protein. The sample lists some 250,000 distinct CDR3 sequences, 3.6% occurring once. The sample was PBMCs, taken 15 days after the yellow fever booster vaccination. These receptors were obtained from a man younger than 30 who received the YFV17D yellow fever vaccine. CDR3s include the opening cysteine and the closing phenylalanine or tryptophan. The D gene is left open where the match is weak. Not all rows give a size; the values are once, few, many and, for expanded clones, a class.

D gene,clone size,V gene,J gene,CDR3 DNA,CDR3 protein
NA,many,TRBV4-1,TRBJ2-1,TGCGCCAGCAGCCGGCGAGGAAGGAATGAGCAGTTCTTC,CASSRRGRNEQFF
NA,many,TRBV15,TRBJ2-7,TGTGCCACCAGCAGAGATACCAGGATCTTCTACGAGCAGTACTTC,CATSRDTRIFYEQYF
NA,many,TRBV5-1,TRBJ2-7,TGCGCCAGCAGCTTGGAAATACCGGACGAGCAGTACTTC,CASSLEIPDEQYF
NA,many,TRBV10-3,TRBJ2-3,TGTGCCAGTAGACGGGGAGATACGCAGTATTTT,CASRRGDTQYF
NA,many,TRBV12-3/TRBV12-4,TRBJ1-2,TGTGCCAGCAGTTCCTCGGGAGGGGACTATGGCTACACCTTC,CASSSSGGDYGYTF
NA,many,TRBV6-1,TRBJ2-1,TGTGCCAGCAGCGCTACATTAACAGGGGGAGGGGGTGGCTTC,CASSATLTGGGGGF
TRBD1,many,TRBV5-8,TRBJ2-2,TGTGCCAGCAGCTCGACCCGATGGACAGGTCACACCGGGGAGCTGTTTTTT,CASSSTRWTGHTGELFF
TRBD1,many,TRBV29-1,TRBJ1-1,TGCAGCGTTGACTGGACAGGGTTGAACACTGAAGCTTTCTTT,CSVDWTGLNTEAFF
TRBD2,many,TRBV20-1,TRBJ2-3,TGCAGTGCTGCTACTAGGACTAGCGGTGCAGATACGCAGTATTTT,CSAATRTSGADTQYF
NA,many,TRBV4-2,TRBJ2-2,TGTGCCAGCAGCCCGACGGCCGCGGGTGACACCGGGGAGCTGTTTTTT,CASSPTAAGDTGELFF
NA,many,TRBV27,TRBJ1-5,TGTGCCAGCAAATCGGAGGCAGGGGTTTTCACTCAGCCCCAGCATTTT,CASKSEAGVFTQPQHF
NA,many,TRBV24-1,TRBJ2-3,TGTGCCACCAGTGATCCTGGAGAAGGGCAGTATTTT,CATSDPGEGQYF
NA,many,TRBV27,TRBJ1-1,TGTGCCAGCAGTCGATCTACGCTGAACACTGAAGCTTTCTTT,CASSRSTLNTEAFF
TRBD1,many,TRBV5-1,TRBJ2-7,TGCGCCAGCAGCTTGGGAGGGGGCGACGAGCAGTACTTC,CASSLGGGDEQYF
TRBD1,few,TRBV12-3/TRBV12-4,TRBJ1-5,TGTGCCAGCAGTCCACAGGGGAATAGCAATCAGCCCCAGCATTTT,CASSPQGNSNQPQHF
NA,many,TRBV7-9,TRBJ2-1,TGTGCCAGCAGCACAAGACAGGATGCTAATGAGCAGTTCTTC,CASSTRQDANEQFF
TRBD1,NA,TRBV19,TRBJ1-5,TGTGCCAGTAGCCGTAACAGGGGACTGCGCAATCAGCCCCAGCATTTT,CASSRNRGLRNQPQHF
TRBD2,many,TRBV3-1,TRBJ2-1,TGTGCCAGCAGCCTGTCGACTAGCGGGGGGACCCAGTTCTTC,CASSLSTSGGTQFF
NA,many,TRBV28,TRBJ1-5,TGTGCCAGCGGAGGGTTGATGAGCAATCAGCCCCAGCATTTT,CASGGLMSNQPQHF
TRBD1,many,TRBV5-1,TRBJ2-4,TGCGCCAGCAGCCCGGACAGGGGTGGAGACATTCAGTACTTC,CASSPDRGGDIQYF